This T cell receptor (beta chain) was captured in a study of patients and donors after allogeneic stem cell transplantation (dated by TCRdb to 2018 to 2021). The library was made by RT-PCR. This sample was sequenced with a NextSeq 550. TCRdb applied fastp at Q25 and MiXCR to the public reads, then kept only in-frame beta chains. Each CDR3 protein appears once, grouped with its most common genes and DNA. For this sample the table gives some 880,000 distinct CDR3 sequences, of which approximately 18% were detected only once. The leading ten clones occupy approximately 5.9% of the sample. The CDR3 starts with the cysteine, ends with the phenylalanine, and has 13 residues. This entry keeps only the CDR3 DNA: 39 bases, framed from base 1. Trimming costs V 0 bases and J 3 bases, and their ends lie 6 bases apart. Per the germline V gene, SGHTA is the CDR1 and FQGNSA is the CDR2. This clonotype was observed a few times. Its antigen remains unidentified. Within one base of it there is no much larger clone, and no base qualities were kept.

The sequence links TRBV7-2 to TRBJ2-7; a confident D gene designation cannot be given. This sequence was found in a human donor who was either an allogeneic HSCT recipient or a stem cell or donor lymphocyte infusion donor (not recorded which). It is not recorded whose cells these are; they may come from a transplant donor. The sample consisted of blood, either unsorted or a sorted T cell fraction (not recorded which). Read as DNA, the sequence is TGTGCCAGCAGCTTAGCGGAGATCTACGAGCAGTACTTC. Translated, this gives CASSLAEIYEQYF.